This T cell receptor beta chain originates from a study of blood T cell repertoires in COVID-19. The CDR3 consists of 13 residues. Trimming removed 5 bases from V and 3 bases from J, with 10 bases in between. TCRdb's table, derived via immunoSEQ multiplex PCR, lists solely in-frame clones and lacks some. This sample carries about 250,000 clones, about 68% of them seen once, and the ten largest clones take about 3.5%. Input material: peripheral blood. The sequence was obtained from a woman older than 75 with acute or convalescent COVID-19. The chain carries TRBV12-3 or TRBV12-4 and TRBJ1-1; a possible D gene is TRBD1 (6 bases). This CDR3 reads CASSIQGDTEAFF. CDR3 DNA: TGTGCCAGCAGTATACAGGGCGACACTGAAGCTTTCTTT.